Below are 23 T cell receptor beta chains sequenced from a single sample in a study of Tregs in tolerant kidney transplant recipients. Profiling relied on immunoSEQ multiplex PCR, and the TCRdb table lists in-frame clones only, not all of them. This listing includes some 52,000 clones. Material: CD4+ T cells from blood, obtained before the transplant. The receptors stem from a human donor who received a combined kidney and bone marrow transplant.

Note on this clone: The CDR3 end is not reached by the read, which stops 3 residues before it; the germline J gene fills it in. The chain employs TRBV19 and TRBJ2-5, with TRBD2 identical over 8 bases. The CDR3 runs to 17 residues. V lost 6 bases and J lost 7; bases outside the gene matches: 19. Per germline, CDR1 LNHDA and CDR2 SQIVND (reference sequence). The CDR3 sequence: CASSPGGAGLRGLTQYF. The CDR3 bases that were read are TGTGCCAGTAGCCCCGGGGGGGCAGGGCTACGAGGATTGACC.

Worth noting for this clone: The observed sequence ends 3 residues before the CDR3 terminus, with the missing tail filled in from the germline J gene. This rearrangement joins TRBV18 to TRBJ1-6; D possibly corresponds to TRBD1 (6 bases). CDR3 length equals 15 residues. CDR1 and CDR2 (germline): KGHSH, LQKENI. Trimming removed 2 bases at V and 6 bases at J, with 11 bases between. CDR3 amino acids: CASSPTGNSNSPLHF. CDR3 DNA, as far as it was read: TGTGCCAGCTCACCAACAGGGAATAGTAATTCACCC. Variable domain in full (rest from reference TRBV18 and TRBJ1-6): NAGVMQNPRHLVRRRGQEARLRCSPMKGHSHVYWYRQLPEEGLKFMVYLQKENIIDESGMPKERFSAEFPKEGPSILRIQQVVRGDSAAYFCASSPTGNSNSPLHFGNGTRLTVT.

In the case of this clone: The read ends 3 residues before the CDR3 terminus; that terminus is restored from the germline J gene. V is TRBV5-1 and J is TRBJ2-3; TRBD2 matches at 7 bases. The CDR3 covers 16 residues. Germline CDR1 is SGHRS and CDR2 is YFSETQ. V dropped 4 bases and J dropped 0; count of bases not matched to a gene: 8. The sequenced CDR3 bases are TGCGCCAGCAGCCCCTCCATAGCGGGTAGCACAGATACG. Its protein is CASSPSIAGSTDT. The full CDR3 protein is CASSPSIAGSTDTQYF.

As to this clone: The read ends 3 residues shy of where the CDR3 ends; the end is completed using the germline J gene. The J gene is TRBJ2-7, the V gene TRBV11-2, with 9 bases aligning to TRBD2. CDR1 SGHAT and CDR2 FQNNGV come from the germline V gene. The CDR3 loop spans 15 amino acids. V was pared by 3 bases and J by 0 bases, with 3 bases of the junction left unmatched. The CDR3 loop reads CASSFSGGNSYEQYF. The CDR3 bases that were read are TGTGCCAGCAGCTTTAGCGGGGGAAACTCCTACGAG. The variable domain in full, with the rest retrieved from reference TRBV11-2 and TRBJ2-7, is EAGVAQSPRYKIIEKRQSVAFWCNPISGHATLYWYQQILGQGPKLLIQFQNNGVVDDSQLPKDRFSAERLKGVDSTLKIQPAKLEDSAVYLCASSFSGGNSYEQYFGPGTRLTVT.

Regarding this clone: The read terminates 3 residues ahead of where the CDR3 ends, so the germline J gene completes it. V and J are TRBV20-1 and TRBJ1-1, with TRBD1 matching over 7 bases. This CDR3 spans 14 amino acids. The germline V gene encodes CDR1 DFQATT and CDR2 SNEGSKA (reference sequence). V shed 2 bases, J shed 1 base, and the junction held 4 bases outside the gene matches. CDR3 DNA, as far as it was read: TGCAGTGCTAGACAGGGGGGTTCGAACACTGAA. Translation gives CSARQGGSNTE. The entire CDR3 reads CSARQGGSNTEAFF.

Notes on this clone: The read halts 3 residues ahead of the CDR3 end, with the missing end drawn from the germline J gene. This chain connects TRBV6-1 to TRBJ2-5; TRBD1 aligns across 7 bases. The CDR3 extends over 13 amino acids. Looked up from germline, CDR1 is MNHNS and CDR2 is SASEGT. The V segment lost 4 bases and the J segment 7 bases; nucleotides outside the gene matches: 6. Incomplete CDR3 DNA: TGTGCCAGCAGTGTGGGACAGACAGGGACC. Protein product: CASSVGQTGT. The complete CDR3 reads CASSVGQTGTQYF.

To note about this clone: The CDR3 end is not reached by the read, which stops 3 residues before it; the germline J gene fills it in. The chain couples TRBV5-1 to TRBJ2-7; D is unresolved. V dropped 0 bases and J dropped 2 bases, with 6 bases sitting between them. Germline V gene sequence: CDR1 SGHRS, CDR2 YFSETQ. The CDR3 runs 13 residues. The CDR3 spells CASSLGNPYEQYF. The CDR3 DNA, read in part, is TGCGCCAGCAGCTTGGGTAATCCCTACGAG.

A note on this clone: The observed sequence ends 3 residues before the CDR3 terminus, with the missing tail filled in from the germline J gene. V usage is TRBV19 and J usage is TRBJ1-2; 9 nucleotides agree with TRBD1. Germline V gives CDR1 LNHDA, CDR2 SQIVND (reference sequence). The CDR3 contains 13 residues. The covered CDR3 bases are TGTGCCAGTATCCGGACAGGGGACAACGGC. Protein sequence: CASIRTGDNG. The entire CDR3 sequence reads CASIRTGDNGYTF.

In the case of this clone: Read coverage stops 3 residues before the CDR3 terminus; the germline J gene supplies the remainder. This sequence joins TRBV18 and TRBJ1-4; D is perhaps TRBD1 (5 bases). The CDR3 consists of 16 residues. The V gene's germline CDR1 is KGHSH and CDR2 LQKENI. CDR3 protein: CASSPGGRDGPVKLFF. CDR3 bases read: TGTGCCAGCTCACCCGGGGGACGGGACGGACCCGTGAAA.

Note on this clone: The CDR3 end is not reached by the read, which stops 3 residues before it; the germline J gene fills it in. V is TRBV2 and J is TRBJ1-1; 7 nucleotides align to TRBD1. The ends lost 5 bases at V and 0 bases at J; junction bases unmatched: 6. Per germline, CDR1 SNHLY and CDR2 FYNNEI. The CDR3 consists of 15 residues. CDR3 DNA, as far as it was read: TGTGCCAGCAGTAAAGGGACAGCCTTGAACACTGAA. This encodes CASSKGTALNTE. The full CDR3 protein reads CASSKGTALNTEAFF.

Points on this clone: The read ends 3 residues before the CDR3 terminus; that terminus is restored from the germline J gene. The rearrangement joins TRBV19 to TRBJ1-5; D not certain. The CDR3 length is 14 residues. Germline CDR1 LNHDA, CDR2 SQIVND (reference sequence). V dropped 6 bases and J dropped 3 bases, with 12 bases sitting between them. The CDR3 spells CASSGQAINQPQHF. CDR3 DNA, as far as it was read: TGTGCCAGTAGCGGTCAGGCGATCAATCAGCCC.

With regard to this clone: The read comes to an end 3 residues before the CDR3 does, leaving the germline J gene to fill in the end. The rearrangement uses TRBV7-2 and TRBJ2-7; 11 positions agree with TRBD1. Germline CDR1 and CDR2: SGHTA and FQGNSA. Trimming at V came to 5 bases and at J to 3 bases, leaving 6 bases not matched to a gene. This CDR3 comprises 15 residues. The CDR3 DNA, read in part, is TGTGCCAGCAGCGGCGCCGGGACAGGGGGCTACGAG. Its translation is CASSGAGTGGYE. The full CDR3 sequence reads CASSGAGTGGYEQYF.

CDR3: CASRRGGQSYGYTF. CDR3 bases read: TGTGCCAGCCGGCGAGGGGGACAGAGCTATGGC. V is TRBV7-2 and J is TRBJ1-2; 7 nucleotides match TRBD1. The CDR3 goes on 3 residues after the read ends, and that part is filled in from the germline J gene. CDR1 and CDR2 (germline): SGHTA, FQGNSA. There are 14 residues in the CDR3. Unmatched junction bases numbered 10, after V lost 8 bases and J lost 4 bases.

Concerning this clone: The CDR3 end falls 3 residues outside the read, so it is completed with the germline J gene. V is TRBV12-3 or TRBV12-4 and J is TRBJ1-6, with TRBD1 as a possible D gene (6 bases). The CDR3 is 14 residues long. With 2 bases removed from V and 5 bases from J, the gap between germline ends came to 7 bases. The CDR3 bases that were read are TGTGCCAGCAGTTTACACAGGGATAATTCACCC. This codes for CASSLHRDNSP. The CDR3 reads in full as CASSLHRDNSPLHF.

The CDR3 loop reads CASSPTLLTVDTEAFF. The sequenced part of the CDR3 DNA is TGTGCCAGCTCACCAACCCTCCTGACAGTTGACACTGAA. The chain links TRBV18 to TRBJ1-1; D may be TRBD1 (5 bases). The read comes to an end 3 residues before the CDR3 does, leaving the germline J gene to fill in the end. The CDR3 runs to 16 residues. CDR1 and CDR2 (germline): KGHSH, LQKENI. Trimming removed 2 bases from V and 3 bases from J, with 16 bases in between.

On this clone: The read ends 3 residues early relative to the CDR3; the germline J gene fills the gap. The V call is TRBV19, the J call TRBJ1-2; D uncertain. The V and J ends lost 3 bases and 2 bases respectively, with 10 bases between them. CDR3 length: 14 residues. Germline V gives CDR1 LNHDA, CDR2 SQIVND (reference sequence). CDR3: CASSIDPGNYGYTF. Partial CDR3 DNA: TGTGCCAGTAGTATCGATCCCGGGAACTATGGC.

Remarks on this clone: The read is 3 residues too short to cover the CDR3 end, so that end is filled in from the germline J gene. The chain is built from TRBV20-1 and TRBJ2-1; TRBD2 matches at 9 bases. The CDR3 totals 15 residues. The V segment lost 1 base and the J segment 2 bases; nucleotides outside the gene matches: 3. The germline V gene encodes CDR1 DFQATT and CDR2 SNEGSKA (reference sequence). The DNA read from the CDR3 is TGCAGTGCTAGAGTCAGCGGGAGGACCTACAATGAG. Protein sequence: CSARVSGRTYNE. The CDR3 as a whole reads CSARVSGRTYNEQFF.

Remarks on this clone: The missing CDR3 end, 3 residues past where the read stops, is filled in from the germline J gene. The chain has TRBV7-6 and TRBJ1-1; TRBD1 matches 8 bases. The CDR3 totals 14 residues. CDR1 is SGHVS and CDR2 is FNYEAQ in the germline V gene. CDR3 DNA (partial): TGTGCCAGCAGCTTAACGACAGGGGAGGGGGAA. Its translation: CASSLTTGEGE. In full, the CDR3 reads CASSLTTGEGEAFF.

Concerning this clone: With the read ending 3 residues before the CDR3 end, the germline J gene is used to fill in that end. This sequence joins TRBV6-2 or TRBV6-3 and TRBJ2-7; D perhaps matches TRBD1 (5 bases). Germline CDR1 is MNHEY and CDR2 is SVGEGT. Deletions cut 0 bases from V and 1 base from J, with 16 bases between. CDR3 length equals 17 residues. Partial CDR3 DNA: TGTGCCAGCAGTTACTCTCCCTTCGACAGCCTGTCCTACGAG. Its protein is CASSYSPFDSLSYE. The entire CDR3 protein reads CASSYSPFDSLSYEQYF.

As regards this clone: The read comes to an end 3 residues before the CDR3 does, leaving the germline J gene to fill in the end. The gene calls are TRBV19 and TRBJ2-5, with a tentative D call TRBD1 (5 bases). In germline, CDR1 is LNHDA, CDR2 SQIVND (reference sequence). The V and J ends lost 3 bases and 0 bases respectively, with 8 bases between them. This CDR3 comprises 14 residues. The part of the CDR3 DNA that was read is TGTGCCAGTAGTATGAAGGGGTACCAAGAGACC. Its protein is CASSMKGYQET. The CDR3 reads in full as CASSMKGYQETQYF.

Note on this clone: Mismatch with germline at one junction end may stem from a read error. The sequence runs out 3 residues before the end of the CDR3; the remainder is reconstructed from the germline J gene. The rearrangement uses TRBV11-2 and TRBJ2-2, with a tentative D call TRBD1 (6 bases). The CDR3 totals 15 residues. CDR1 is SGHAT, CDR2 FQNNGV, per germline. The sequenced CDR3 bases are TGTGCCAGCCGCTTCATACAGGGGAACACCGGGGAG. Translation: CASRFIQGNTGE. The full-length CDR3 reads as CASRFIQGNTGELFF.

In regard to this clone: Sequencing ends 3 residues short of the CDR3 end; the germline J gene provides the rest. The gene calls are TRBV2 and TRBJ1-4, with 9 bases fitting TRBD1. This CDR3 has 16 amino acids. Losses at the gene ends were 5 bases for V and 7 bases for J; bases not matched to a gene: 11. Per germline, CDR1 SNHLY and CDR2 FYNNEI. The CDR3 loop is CASSRGTGMSVEKLFF. The part of the CDR3 DNA that was read is TGTGCCAGCAGTCGGGGGACAGGGATGAGTGTTGAAAAA.

For this clone: The read halts 3 residues ahead of the CDR3 end, with the missing end drawn from the germline J gene. The chain has TRBV19 and TRBJ2-7; D gene ambiguous. The ends were cut back, 6 bases at V and 3 bases at J, with 6 bases in the middle. Germline V gene lookup returns CDR1 LNHDA and CDR2 SQIVND (reference sequence). The CDR3 runs to 11 residues. CDR3 sequence reads: CASRNGYEQYF. CDR3 DNA (partial): TGTGCCAGTAGAAACGGCTACGAG.